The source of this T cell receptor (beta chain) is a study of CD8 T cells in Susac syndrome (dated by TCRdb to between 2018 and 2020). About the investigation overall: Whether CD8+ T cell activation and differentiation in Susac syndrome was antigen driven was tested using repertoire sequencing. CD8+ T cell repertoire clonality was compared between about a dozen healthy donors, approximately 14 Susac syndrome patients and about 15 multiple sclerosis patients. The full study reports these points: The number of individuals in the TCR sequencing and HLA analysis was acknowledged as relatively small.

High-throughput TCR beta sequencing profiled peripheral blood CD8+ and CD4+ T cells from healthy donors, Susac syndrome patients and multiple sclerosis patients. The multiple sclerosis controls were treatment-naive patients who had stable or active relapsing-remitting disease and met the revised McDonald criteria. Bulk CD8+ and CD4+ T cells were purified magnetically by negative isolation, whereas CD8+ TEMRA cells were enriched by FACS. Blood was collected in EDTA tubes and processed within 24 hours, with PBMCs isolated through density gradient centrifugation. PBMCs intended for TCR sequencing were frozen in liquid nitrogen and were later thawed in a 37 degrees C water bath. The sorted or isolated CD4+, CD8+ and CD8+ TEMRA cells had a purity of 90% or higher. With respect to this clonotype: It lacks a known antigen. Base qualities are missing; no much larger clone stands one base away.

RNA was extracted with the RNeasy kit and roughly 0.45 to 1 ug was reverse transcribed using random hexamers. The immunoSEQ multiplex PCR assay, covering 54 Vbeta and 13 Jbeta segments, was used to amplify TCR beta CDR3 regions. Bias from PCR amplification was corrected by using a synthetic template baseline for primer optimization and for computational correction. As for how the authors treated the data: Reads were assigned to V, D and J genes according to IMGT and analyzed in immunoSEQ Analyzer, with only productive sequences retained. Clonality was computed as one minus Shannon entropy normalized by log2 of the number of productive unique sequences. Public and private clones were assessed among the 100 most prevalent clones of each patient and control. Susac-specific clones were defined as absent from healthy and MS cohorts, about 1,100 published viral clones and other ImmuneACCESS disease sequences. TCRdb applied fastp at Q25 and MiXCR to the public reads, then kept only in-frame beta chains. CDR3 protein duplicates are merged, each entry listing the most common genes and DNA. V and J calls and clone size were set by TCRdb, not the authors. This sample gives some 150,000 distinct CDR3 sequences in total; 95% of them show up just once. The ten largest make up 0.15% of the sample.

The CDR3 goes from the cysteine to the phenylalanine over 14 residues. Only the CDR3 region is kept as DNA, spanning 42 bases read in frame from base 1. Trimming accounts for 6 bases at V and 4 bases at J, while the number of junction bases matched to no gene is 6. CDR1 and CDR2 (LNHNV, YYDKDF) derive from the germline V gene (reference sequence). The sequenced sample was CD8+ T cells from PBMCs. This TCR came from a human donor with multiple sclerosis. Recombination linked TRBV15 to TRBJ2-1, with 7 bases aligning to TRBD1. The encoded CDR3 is CATSPGTDYNEQFF. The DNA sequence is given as TGTGCCACCAGTCCCGGGACAGATTACAATGAGCAGTTCTTC.